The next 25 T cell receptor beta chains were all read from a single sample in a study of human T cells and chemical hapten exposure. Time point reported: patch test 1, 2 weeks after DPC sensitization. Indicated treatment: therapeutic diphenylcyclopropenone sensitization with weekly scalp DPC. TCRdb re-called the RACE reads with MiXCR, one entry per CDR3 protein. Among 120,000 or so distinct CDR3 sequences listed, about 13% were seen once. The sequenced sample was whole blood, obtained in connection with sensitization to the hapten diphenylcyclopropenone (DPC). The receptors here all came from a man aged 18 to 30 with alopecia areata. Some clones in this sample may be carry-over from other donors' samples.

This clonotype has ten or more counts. CDR3 in amino acids: CASSAVGRAFYYGYTF. The DNA for the CDR3 is TGTGCCAGCTCAGCGGTCGGCAGGGCTTTTTACTATGGCTACACCTTC. The chain combines TRBV18 with TRBJ1-2; tentatively, D is TRBD1 (5 bases). The germline V gene encodes CDR1 KGHSH and CDR2 LQKENI. The V gene lost 5 bases and the J gene lost 3 bases, with 19 bases spanning the gap. The CDR3 spans 16 residues.

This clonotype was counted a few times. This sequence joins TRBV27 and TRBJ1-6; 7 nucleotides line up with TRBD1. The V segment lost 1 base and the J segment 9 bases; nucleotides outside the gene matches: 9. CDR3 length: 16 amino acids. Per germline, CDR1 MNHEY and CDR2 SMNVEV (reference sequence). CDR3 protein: CASSLLGAAGGSPLHF. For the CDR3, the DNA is TGTGCCAGCAGTTTATTGGGTGCAGCAGGGGGTTCACCCCTCCACTTT.

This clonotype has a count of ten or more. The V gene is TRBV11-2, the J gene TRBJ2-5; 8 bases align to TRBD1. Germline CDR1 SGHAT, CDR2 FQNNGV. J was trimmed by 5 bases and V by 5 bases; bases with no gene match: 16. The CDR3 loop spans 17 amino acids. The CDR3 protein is CASSNRPRGQRQETQYF. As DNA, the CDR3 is TGTGCCAGCAGCAACCGCCCCAGGGGGCAACGGCAGGAGACCCAGTACTTC.

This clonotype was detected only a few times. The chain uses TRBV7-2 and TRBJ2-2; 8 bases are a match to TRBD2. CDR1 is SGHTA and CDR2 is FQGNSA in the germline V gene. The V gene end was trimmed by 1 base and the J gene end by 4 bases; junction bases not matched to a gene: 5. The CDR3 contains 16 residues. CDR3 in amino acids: CASSLDSGGLTGELFF. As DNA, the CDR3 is TGTGCCAGCAGCTTAGACAGCGGGGGTCTCACCGGGGAGCTGTTTTTT.

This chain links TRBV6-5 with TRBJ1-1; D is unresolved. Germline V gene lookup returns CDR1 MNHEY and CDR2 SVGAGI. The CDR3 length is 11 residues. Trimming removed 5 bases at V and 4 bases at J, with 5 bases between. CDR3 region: CASSRGTEAFF. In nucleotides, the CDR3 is TGTGCCAGCAGTCGCGGCACTGAAGCTTTCTTT.

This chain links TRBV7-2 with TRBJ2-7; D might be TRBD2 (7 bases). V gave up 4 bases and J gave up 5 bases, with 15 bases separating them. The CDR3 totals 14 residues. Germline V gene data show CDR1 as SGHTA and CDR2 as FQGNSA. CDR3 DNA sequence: TGTGCCAGCAGCTCCCGGACGGGGGGCAACGAGCAGTACGTC. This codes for CASSSRTGGNEQYV.

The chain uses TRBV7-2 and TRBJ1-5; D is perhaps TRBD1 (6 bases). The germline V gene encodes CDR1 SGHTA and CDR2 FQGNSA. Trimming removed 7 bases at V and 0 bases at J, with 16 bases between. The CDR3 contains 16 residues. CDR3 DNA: TGTGCCAGCACCAGGGGCAGCCCGTATAGCAATCAGCCCCAGCATTTT. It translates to CASTRGSPYSNQPQHF.

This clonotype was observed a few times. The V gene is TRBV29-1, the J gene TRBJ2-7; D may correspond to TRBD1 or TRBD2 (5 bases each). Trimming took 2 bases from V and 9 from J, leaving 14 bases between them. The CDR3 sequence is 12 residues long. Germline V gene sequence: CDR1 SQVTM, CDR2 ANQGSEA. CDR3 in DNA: TGCAGCGTTGAATCTCCCGGGGACGGGCAGTACTTC. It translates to CSVESPGDGQYF.

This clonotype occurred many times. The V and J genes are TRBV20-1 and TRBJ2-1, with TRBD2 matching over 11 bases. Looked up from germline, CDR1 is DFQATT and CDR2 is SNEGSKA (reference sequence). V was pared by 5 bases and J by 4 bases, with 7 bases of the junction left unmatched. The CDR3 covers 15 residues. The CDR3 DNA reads TGCAGTGCTCTTAGCGGGGGGGCCGGGTACAATGAGCAGTTCTTC. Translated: CSALSGGAGYNEQFF.

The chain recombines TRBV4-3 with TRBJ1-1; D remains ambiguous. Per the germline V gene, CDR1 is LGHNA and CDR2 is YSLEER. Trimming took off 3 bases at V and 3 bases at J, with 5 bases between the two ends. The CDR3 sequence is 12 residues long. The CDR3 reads CASSQGYTEAFF. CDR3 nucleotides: TGCGCCAGCAGCCAGGGTTACACTGAAGCTTTCTTT.

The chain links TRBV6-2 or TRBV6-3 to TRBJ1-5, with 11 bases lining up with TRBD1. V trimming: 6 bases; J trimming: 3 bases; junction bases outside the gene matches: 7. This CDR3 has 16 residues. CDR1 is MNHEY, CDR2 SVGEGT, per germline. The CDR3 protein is CASSRRDRGVNQPQHF. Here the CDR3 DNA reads TGTGCCAGCAGCCGCCGGGACAGGGGGGTCAATCAGCCCCAGCATTTT.

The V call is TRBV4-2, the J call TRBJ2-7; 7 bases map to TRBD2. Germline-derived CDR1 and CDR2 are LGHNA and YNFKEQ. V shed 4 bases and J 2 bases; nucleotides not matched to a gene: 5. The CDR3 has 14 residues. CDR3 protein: CASSPIAGAYEQYF. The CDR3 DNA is TGTGCCAGCAGCCCTATAGCGGGCGCCTACGAGCAGTACTTC.

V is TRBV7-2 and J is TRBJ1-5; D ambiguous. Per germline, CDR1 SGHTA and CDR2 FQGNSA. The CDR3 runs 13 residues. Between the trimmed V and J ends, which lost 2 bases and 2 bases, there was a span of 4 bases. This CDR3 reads CASSLTGNQPQHF. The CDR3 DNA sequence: TGTGCCAGCAGCTTAACCGGCAATCAGCCCCAGCATTTT.

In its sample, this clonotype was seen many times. The CDR3 sequence is CASSAQGNTEAFF. The CDR3 DNA sequence: TGTGCCAGCAGCGCCCAGGGAAACACTGAAGCTTTCTTT. V and J are TRBV7-6 and TRBJ1-1, with D possibly matching TRBD1 (5 bases). The CDR3 loop spans 13 amino acids. V was pared by 5 bases and J by 2 bases, with 9 bases between. Germline V CDR1 and CDR2: SGHVS, FNYEAQ. Full variable domain (rest looked up from reference TRBV7-6 and TRBJ1-1): GAGVSQSPRYKVTKRGQDVALRCDPISGHVSLYWYRQALGQGPEFLTYFNYEAQQDKSGLPNDRFSAERPEGSISTLTIQRTEQRDSAMYRCASSAQGNTEAFFGQGTRLTVV.

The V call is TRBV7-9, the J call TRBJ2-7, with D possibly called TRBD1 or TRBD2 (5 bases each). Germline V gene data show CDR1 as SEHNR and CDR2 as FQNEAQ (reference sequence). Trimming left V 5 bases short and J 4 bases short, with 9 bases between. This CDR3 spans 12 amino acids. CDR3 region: CASSIEGYEQYF. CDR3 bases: TGTGCCAGCAGCATCGAGGGGTACGAGCAGTACTTC.

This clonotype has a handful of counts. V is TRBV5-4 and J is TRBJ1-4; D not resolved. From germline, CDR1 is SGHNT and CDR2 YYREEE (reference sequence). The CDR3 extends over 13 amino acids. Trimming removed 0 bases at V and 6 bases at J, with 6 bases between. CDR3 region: CASSLGLDEKLFF. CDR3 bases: TGTGCCAGCAGCTTGGGCCTAGATGAAAAACTGTTTTTT.

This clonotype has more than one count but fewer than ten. Here the CDR3 reads CASSSLPGVGSYEQYF. CDR3 DNA sequence: TGTGCCAGCAGCTCACTTCCAGGGGTGGGCTCCTACGAGCAGTACTTC. The V and J genes are TRBV7-2 and TRBJ2-7; the D gene is possibly TRBD1 (6 bases). The germline V gene encodes CDR1 SGHTA and CDR2 FQGNSA. Trimming stripped 4 bases from V and 0 bases from J, with 16 bases between. The CDR3 has 16 amino acids. Full variable domain (remainder filled in from reference TRBV7-2 and TRBJ2-7): GAGVSQSPSNKVTEKGKDVELRCDPISGHTALYWYRQSLGQGLEFLIYFQGNSAPDKSGLPSDRFSAERTGGSVSTLTIQRTQQEDSAVYLCASSSLPGVGSYEQYFGPGTRLTVT.

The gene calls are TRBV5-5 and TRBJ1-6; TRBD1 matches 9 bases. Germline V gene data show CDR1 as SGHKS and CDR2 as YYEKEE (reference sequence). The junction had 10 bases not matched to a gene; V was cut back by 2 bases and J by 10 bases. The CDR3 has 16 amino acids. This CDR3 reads CASSFDPGQGRSPLHF. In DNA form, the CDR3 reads TGTGCCAGCAGCTTTGATCCGGGACAGGGAAGATCACCCCTCCACTTT.

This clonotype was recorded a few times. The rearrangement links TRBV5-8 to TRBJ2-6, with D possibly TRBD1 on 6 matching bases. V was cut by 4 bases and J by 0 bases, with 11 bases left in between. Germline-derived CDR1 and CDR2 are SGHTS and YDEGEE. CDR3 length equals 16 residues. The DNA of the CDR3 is TGTGCCAGCAGCCCATACAGGGACTCTGGGGCCAACGTCCTGACTTTC. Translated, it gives CASSPYRDSGANVLTF.

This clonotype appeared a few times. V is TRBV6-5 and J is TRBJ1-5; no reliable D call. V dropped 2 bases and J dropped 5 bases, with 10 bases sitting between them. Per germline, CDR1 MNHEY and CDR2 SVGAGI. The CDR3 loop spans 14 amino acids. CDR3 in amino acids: CASSYEVTDQPQHF. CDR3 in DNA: TGTGCCAGCAGTTACGAAGTAACGGATCAGCCCCAGCATTTT.

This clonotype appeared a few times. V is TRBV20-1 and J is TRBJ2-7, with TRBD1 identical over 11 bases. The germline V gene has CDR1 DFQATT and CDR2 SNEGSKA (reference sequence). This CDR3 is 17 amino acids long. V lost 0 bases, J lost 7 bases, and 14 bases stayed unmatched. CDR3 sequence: CSARDLADRTGGGEQYF. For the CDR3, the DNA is TGCAGTGCTAGAGATCTCGCCGATCGGACAGGGGGCGGGGAGCAGTACTTC.

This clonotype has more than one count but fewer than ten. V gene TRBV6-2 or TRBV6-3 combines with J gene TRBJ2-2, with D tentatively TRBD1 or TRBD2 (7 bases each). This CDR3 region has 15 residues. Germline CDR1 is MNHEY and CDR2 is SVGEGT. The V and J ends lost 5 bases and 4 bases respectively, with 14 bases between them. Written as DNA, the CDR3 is TGTGCCAGCAGTCCCCAGGGGGGGGTCACCGGGGAGCTGTTTTTT. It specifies CASSPQGGVTGELFF.

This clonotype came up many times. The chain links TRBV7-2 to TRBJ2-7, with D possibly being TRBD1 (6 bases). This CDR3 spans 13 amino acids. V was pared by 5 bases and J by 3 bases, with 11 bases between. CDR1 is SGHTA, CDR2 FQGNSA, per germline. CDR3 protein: CASSRTEYYEQYF. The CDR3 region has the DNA TGTGCCAGCAGCCGGACAGAGTACTACGAGCAGTACTTC.

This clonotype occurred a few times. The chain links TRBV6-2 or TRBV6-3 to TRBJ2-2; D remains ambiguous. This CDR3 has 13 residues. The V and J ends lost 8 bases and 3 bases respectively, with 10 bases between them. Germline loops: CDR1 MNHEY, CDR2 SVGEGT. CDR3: CASGRADTGELFF. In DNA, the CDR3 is TGTGCCAGCGGCCGGGCCGACACCGGGGAGCTGTTTTTT.

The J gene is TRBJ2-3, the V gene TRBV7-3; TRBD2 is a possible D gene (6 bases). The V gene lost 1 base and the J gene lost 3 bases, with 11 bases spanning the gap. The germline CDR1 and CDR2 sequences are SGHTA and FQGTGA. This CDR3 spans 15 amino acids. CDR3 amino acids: CASSLRDFGTDTQYF. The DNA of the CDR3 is TGTGCCAGCAGCTTAAGGGACTTTGGAACAGATACGCAGTATTTT.